Listed here are 2 T cell receptor beta chains from one sample, sequenced in a study of cytomegalovirus exposure and HLA in healthy donors. 60 Vbeta and 13 Jbeta primers were used in PCR. TCRdb keeps only in-frame clones here, not all; method: immunoSEQ multiplex PCR. The data contain 150,000 to 200,000 clones, 75% to 80% of them singletons. Input material: PBMCs. The receptors shown here come from a woman aged 45 to 65 in good health and CMV-seropositive.

Worth noting for this clone: The sample holds other DNA sequences that translate to the same CDR3. The genes are TRBV28 and TRBJ1-1, with D unclear. Germline loops: CDR1 MDHEN, CDR2 SYDVKM. CDR3 size: 11 residues. V was trimmed by 3 bases and J by 5 bases, leaving 4 bases between them. CDR3 nucleotide sequence: TGTGCCAGCAGTTTGAGGACTGAAGCTTTCTTT. Residues: CASSLRTEAFF.

The chain is built from TRBV7-2 and TRBJ2-2, with 10 bases identical to TRBD1. The junction had 6 bases not matched to a gene; V was cut back by 5 bases and J by 6 bases. Germline CDR1 SGHTA, CDR2 FQGNSA. CDR3 size: 15 residues. CDR3 nucleotide sequence: TGTGCCAGCAGCCAGACAGGGGGCTCGGCCGGGGAGCTGTTTTTT. It yields the protein CASSQTGGSAGELFF.